This TCR beta chain was sequenced for a study of CD8+ T cells in alopecia areata (dated by TCRdb to 2017 to 2018). Some background on the complete study: Treated patients were enrolled in an open-label pilot trial of oral tofacitinib, 5 to 10 mg twice daily, for moderate-to-severe alopecia areata. Tofacitinib was given for 6 to 18 months, followed by 6 months of follow-up off drug to assess delayed response and recurrence. To study T cell clonal expansion in alopecia areata, the researchers applied high-throughput TCRbeta sequencing to both the C3H/HeJ mouse model and human patients. Scalp tissue and sorted CD4+ and CD8+ peripheral blood T cells from patchy and totalis/universalis alopecia areata patients and from healthy controls were covered by human TCRbeta sequencing. Biopsies were taken from tofacitinib-treated patients at baseline and at 4 and 24 weeks of treatment, and a later scalp biopsy was taken in several of the tofacitinib-treated patients. Scalp clonality was compared across normal scalp (n=4), patchy alopecia areata scalp (n=8), and alopecia totalis/universalis scalp (n=8). RNA was obtained with the PAXgene miRNA kit for fixed scalp, the miRNeasy kit for PBMCs, and the RNeasy kit for mouse skin. Amplification of TCRbeta CDR3 regions was done by immunoSEQ multiplex PCR using 35 Vbeta forward primers and 13 Jbeta reverse primers.

Library generation was performed with the immunoSEQ multiplex PCR assay. RNA was extracted from all samples and reverse transcribed into cDNA, which served as template for TCR sequencing. First-strand cDNA was synthesized with SuperScript III using a 2:1 mix of oligo-dT and random hexamers. A synthetic immune receptor repertoire was used to measure amplification bias, and any remaining bias was corrected computationally. The source study handled its data this way. Raw reads were preprocessed to remove errors, and CDR3 was defined by IMGT conventions from the conserved cysteine to phenylalanine. Clonality was computed by normalizing Shannon entropy by log2 of the number of productive unique TCRs and subtracting the result from 1. Scalp TCRbeta sequences were cross-referenced with sorted blood CD4 and CD8 repertoires so that the CD4 or CD8 identity of scalp clones could be inferred. TCRdb re-hosts the immuneACCESS table, in-frame sequences only. Its copies lack some clones; in the studies checked, an unresolved V gene accounts for under half of them, and the cause for the rest is not known. The V and J calls and clone size come from that table; D and trimming were worked out from the DNA. This sample lists about 150,000 clones; around 87% were detected once. Together, the top ten hold around 16% of the sample.

Points the paper makes about the study in general: TCR sequences shared between patients were less clear than in mice, possibly partly because of HLA diversity in the patient population. Higher clonality and more expanded CD8+ clones were observed in lesional scalp than in normal scalp, particularly in alopecia totalis/universalis, a finding suggestive of antigenic drive. Unlike mouse skin, which is dominated by gammadelta T cells, normal human skin has resident alphabeta T cells that are also sequenced, and this complicates analysis of the scalp TCR repertoire.

The sample's time point label, in plain terms: baseline before oral tofacitinib. Lesional scalp punch biopsies and peripheral blood were obtained from alopecia areata patients. PBMCs were separated by density centrifugation and stained for CD3, CD4 and CD8, after which CD4+ and CD8+ T cells were sorted on a FACSAria. From a lookup of the germline V gene, CDR1 and CDR2 are MNHEY and SVGAGI. The CDR3 numbers 14 residues from cysteine through phenylalanine. The read is trimmed to its CDR3 DNA, 42 bases read in frame from base 1. V trim: 5 bases; J trim: 2 bases; unmatched bases: 3. With respect to this clone: Its antigen is not yet known. Base qualities were left out, and no much larger clone turns up one base away.

The sample was CD8+ T cells sorted from blood, taken at week 0. The receptor's source is a human donor with alopecia areata. The rearrangement joined TRBV6-5 to TRBJ1-5, with 7 bases matching TRBD1. The DNA sequence is given as TGTGCCAGCAGTGACGGACAGGGCAATCAGCCCCAGCATTTT. Protein translation: CASSDGQGNQPQHF.